A single T cell receptor (beta chain) is shown here with its context. The data derive from a study of blood T cell repertoires in COVID-19. In the study overall: From the United States, Italy and Spain came samples of acute and convalescent COVID-19. T cells, B-cell-depleted T cells, or PBMCs provided the cDNA or gDNA that served as material.

As processed by the authors: Reference gene primer amplification in the assay estimated nucleated cell counts. Produced via immunoSEQ multiplex PCR; TCRdb's table is partial and in-frame only. Clone size and the V and J calls come from that table; the DNA yielded D and trimming. The top ten clones hold around 12% of a sample with about 59,000 clones, 78% of them seen once. This TCR was recovered from a man older than 75 with acute or convalescent COVID-19. Sequencing input: peripheral blood.

The CDR3 DNA follows: TGCGCCAGCAGCTGGGGGGTAGGCGGCTACACCTTC. It codes for CASSWGVGGYTF. The J gene is TRBJ1-2, the V gene TRBV5-1; tentatively, D is TRBD1 (5 bases). The germline gives CDR1 SGHRS, CDR2 YFSETQ. V gave up 3 bases and J gave up 8 bases, with 11 bases separating them. The CDR3 runs to 12 residues.